Presented here are 21 T cell receptor beta chains from one specimen sequenced in a study of blood T cell repertoires in COVID-19. Measured with immunoSEQ multiplex PCR; TCRdb has only the in-frame clones, and not every one. The sample contains about 95,000 clones, about 89% of which appear only once. The sample comprised peripheral blood. Receptors originate from a woman in her seventies with acute or convalescent COVID-19.

The rearrangement links TRBV19 to TRBJ2-3; D not resolved. Between the trimmed V and J ends, which lost 0 bases and 2 bases, there was a span of 15 bases. The CDR3 consists of 17 residues. Germline V gives CDR1 LNHDA, CDR2 SQIVND (reference sequence). The DNA of the CDR3 is TGTGCCAGTAGTATAGATCGGGTTACCCTATCCACAGATACGCAGTATTTT. Protein sequence: CASSIDRVTLSTDTQYF.

In the case of this clone: This sample includes further DNA sequences coding for the same CDR3. The chain is built from TRBV5-1 and TRBJ2-6; D gene ambiguous. This CDR3 has 15 residues. V lost 2 bases and J 1 base, leaving 7 bases between the germline ends. Per germline, CDR1 SGHRS and CDR2 YFSETQ. CDR3 amino acids: CASSLPGSGANVLTF. The CDR3 DNA follows: TGCGCCAGCAGCTTACCGGGTTCTGGGGCCAACGTCCTGACTTTC.

The chain recombines TRBV6-5 with TRBJ2-3; 7 bases match TRBD2. This CDR3 region has 15 residues. With V trimmed by 2 bases and J by 0 bases, 2 bases remained unmatched. Per the germline V gene, CDR1 is MNHEY and CDR2 is SVGAGI. The CDR3 region is CASSYGGVSTDTQYF. In DNA, the CDR3 is TGTGCCAGCAGTTACGGGGGGGTAAGCACAGATACGCAGTATTTT.

J is TRBJ1-1 and V is TRBV19, with a possible D match to TRBD1 (6 bases). V was cut by 5 bases and J by 4 bases, with 17 bases left in between. CDR1 is LNHDA, CDR2 SQIVND, per germline (reference sequence). This CDR3 region has 15 residues. DNA for the CDR3: TGTGCCAGTAGTGCCCGCGACAGAGGGGGCACTGAAGCTTTCTTT. It yields the protein CASSARDRGGTEAFF.

This clone was picked up one time. The chain has TRBV7-8 and TRBJ1-2; the D gene is possibly TRBD1 (5 bases). Germline CDR1 SGHVS, CDR2 FQNEAQ. CDR3 length: 13 amino acids. Between the trimmed V and J ends, which lost 5 bases and 3 bases, there was a span of 10 bases. The CDR3 protein is CASSLRGYYGYTF. CDR3 DNA: TGTGCCAGCAGCCTAAGGGGTTACTATGGCTACACCTTC.

This clone was recorded only once. The chain recombines TRBV2 with TRBJ1-4, with D hard to call. CDR1 SNHLY and CDR2 FYNNEI come from the germline V gene. The CDR3 length is 15 residues. Trimming pared 4 bases from V and 0 bases from J, leaving 9 bases between. DNA for the CDR3: TGTGCCAGCAGTGCAGACTGGGCAACTAATGAAAAACTGTTTTTT. It yields the protein CASSADWATNEKLFF.

The chain recombines TRBV24-1 with TRBJ2-3; TRBD1 aligns across 8 bases. Germline values: CDR1 KGHDR, CDR2 SFDVKD. CDR3 length: 15 residues. V trimming: 4 bases; J trimming: 2 bases; junction bases outside the gene matches: 4. CDR3 sequence: CATSEQGGTTDTQYF. DNA of the CDR3: TGTGCCACCAGTGAACAGGGGGGTACCACAGATACGCAGTATTTT.

The V gene is TRBV28, the J gene TRBJ2-6; TRBD1 is a possible D gene (5 bases). The CDR3 totals 18 residues. Trimming cost V 2 bases and J 0 bases, with 14 bases left between them. The germline gives CDR1 MDHEN, CDR2 SYDVKM. Written as DNA, the CDR3 is TGTGCCAGCAGTTTAATGGGGCCCCTTTCCTCTGGGGCCAACGTCCTGACTTTC. It specifies CASSLMGPLSSGANVLTF.

A few counts support this clone. The chain is built from TRBV2 and TRBJ1-2; D possibly corresponds to TRBD1 (6 bases). Germline V gene sequence: CDR1 SNHLY, CDR2 FYNNEI. The CDR3 totals 12 residues. V was trimmed by 7 bases and J by 2 bases, leaving 8 bases between them. CDR3 sequence (DNA): TGTGCCAGCAACAGGGAAAACTATGGCTACACCTTC. Translated: CASNRENYGYTF. The full variable domain, completed using reference TRBV2 and TRBJ1-2, is EPEVTQTPSHQVTQMGQEVILRCVPISNHLYFYWYRQILGQKVEFLVSFYNNEISEKSEIFDDQFSVERPDGSNFTLKIRSTKLEDSAMYFCASNRENYGYTFGSGTRLTVV.

This chain uses TRBV5-1 with TRBJ1-1, with D perhaps TRBD1 (6 bases). Germline CDR1 reads SGHRS; CDR2 reads YFSETQ. Trimming took 4 bases from V and 3 from J, leaving 16 bases between them. The CDR3 loop spans 15 amino acids. CDR3 protein: CASSRSGQLYTEAFF. CDR3 sequence (DNA): TGCGCCAGCAGCCGGAGCGGACAGCTCTACACTGAAGCTTTCTTT.

The chain has TRBV25-1 and TRBJ1-1; a possible D gene is TRBD1 (5 bases). V lost 5 bases and J 1 base, leaving 8 bases between the germline ends. The germline CDR1 and CDR2 sequences are MGHDK and SYGVNS. The CDR3 is made up of 13 amino acids. The chain's CDR3 is CASSKQGNTEAFF. In DNA, the CDR3 is TGTGCCAGCAGTAAGCAGGGGAACACTGAAGCTTTCTTT. The full variable domain, rest sourced from reference TRBV25-1 and TRBJ1-1, is EADIYQTPRYLVIGTGKKITLECSQTMGHDKMYWYQQDPGMELHLIHYSYGVNSTEKGDLSSESTVSRIRTEHFPLTLESARPSHTSQYLCASSKQGNTEAFFGQGTRLTVV.

This clone was seen more than once but under ten times. This chain uses TRBV5-1 with TRBJ2-5; TRBD1 might be the D (7 bases). Germline V gene sequence: CDR1 SGHRS, CDR2 YFSETQ. The CDR3 totals 15 residues. V lost 2 bases to trimming and J lost 5 bases, with 16 bases between them. The CDR3 DNA reads as TGCGCCAGCAGCTTTTCCCAGGGGGGTTTGGAGACCCAGTACTTC. Protein sequence: CASSFSQGGLETQYF.

This CDR3 is CASTPLGQGSGANVLTF. The CDR3 region has the DNA TGTGCCAGCACGCCGCTAGGACAGGGTTCTGGGGCCAACGTCCTGACTTTC. The chain combines TRBV18 with TRBJ2-6; 8 nucleotides agree with TRBD1. Trimming removed 8 bases from V and 1 base from J; junction bases left unmatched: 10. Looked up from germline, CDR1 is KGHSH and CDR2 is LQKENI. The CDR3 sequence is 17 residues long. The variable domain in full, with the rest retrieved from reference TRBV18 and TRBJ2-6, is NAGVMQNPRHLVRRRGQEARLRCSPMKGHSHVYWYRQLPEEGLKFMVYLQKENIIDESGMPKERFSAEFPKEGPSILRIQQVVRGDSAAYFCASTPLGQGSGANVLTFGAGSRLTVL.

This sequence joins TRBV28 and TRBJ1-1; 10 bases align to TRBD1. CDR1 MDHEN and CDR2 SYDVKM come from the germline V gene. This CDR3 region has 14 residues. V gave up 5 bases and J gave up 11 bases; unmatched junction bases: 11. The CDR3 protein is CASSPAGQGRVAFF. In DNA form, the CDR3 reads TGTGCCAGCAGTCCGGCGGGACAGGGGAGGGTGGCTTTCTTT.

The chain employs TRBV7-2 and TRBJ2-3; D not resolved. The CDR3 extends over 13 amino acids. The V and J ends lost 2 bases and 2 bases respectively, with 5 bases between them. CDR1 and CDR2 (germline): SGHTA, FQGNSA. CDR3 in amino acids: CASSLSFTDTQYF. The DNA for the CDR3 is TGTGCCAGCAGCTTATCATTCACAGATACGCAGTATTTT.

The chain carries TRBV6-6 and TRBJ2-7, with D hard to call. Germline lookup yields CDR1 MNHNY and CDR2 SVGAGI (reference sequence). CDR3 length: 15 residues. The V end was cut by 6 bases, the J end by 4 bases, with 19 bases between. Written as DNA, the CDR3 is TGTGCCAGCAGCTCGCCCCGGCTAGAAAAGTACGAGCAGTACTTC. Protein product: CASSSPRLEKYEQYF.

The chain employs TRBV27 and TRBJ1-1, with D uncertain. The V gene's germline CDR1 is MNHEY and CDR2 SMNVEV (reference sequence). This CDR3 spans 15 amino acids. Trimming left V 0 bases short and J 2 bases short, with 10 bases between. The CDR3: CASSLSLEFNTEAFF. For the CDR3, the DNA is TGTGCCAGCAGTTTATCTTTGGAGTTTAACACTGAAGCTTTCTTT.

The chain is built from TRBV4-2 and TRBJ2-3, with TRBD2 matching over 9 bases. The CDR3 has 19 amino acids. Germline values: CDR1 LGHNA, CDR2 YNFKEQ. Unmatched junction bases numbered 12, after V lost 0 bases and J lost 2 bases. This CDR3 reads CASSQEVWSGGRDTDTQYF. CDR3 DNA: TGTGCCAGCAGCCAAGAAGTTTGGAGCGGCGGGAGGGACACAGATACGCAGTATTTT.

This clone came up once. The rearrangement uses TRBV2 and TRBJ1-1; possible D gene TRBD1, 6 bases. The CDR3 covers 14 residues. The germline V and J ends were trimmed by 6 bases and 4 bases, with 15 bases remaining between them. Germline V gene sequence: CDR1 SNHLY, CDR2 FYNNEI. DNA of the CDR3: TGTGCCAGCAGGGTACAGGGAAGGAGCACTGAAGCTTTCTTT. Its translation: CASRVQGRSTEAFF.

The CDR3 loop reads CASSLERGGFTDTQYF. CDR3 sequence (DNA): TGTGCCAGCAGCTTAGAGCGGGGGGGATTCACAGATACGCAGTATTTT. This chain uses TRBV11-2 with TRBJ2-3; 9 bases align to TRBD2. After removal of 0 bases from V and 2 bases from J, the junction contained 3 bases not matched to a gene. The germline V gene has CDR1 SGHAT and CDR2 FQNNGV. The CDR3 length is 16 residues.

The V and J genes are TRBV28 and TRBJ2-1, with D uncertain. Trimming stripped 3 bases from V and 3 bases from J, with 12 bases between. Germline V lookup: CDR1 MDHEN, CDR2 SYDVKM. The CDR3 totals 15 residues. For the CDR3, the DNA is TGTGCCAGCAGTTTGAGTCAAGCCTTCTACAATGAGCAGTTCTTC. Its protein product is CASSLSQAFYNEQFF.